A single sample gave rise to the 10 T cell receptor beta chains below, sequenced in a study of PD-L1 blockade in urothelial cancer. Time point denoted: pretreatment peripheral blood. Sequencing was performed with immunoSEQ multiplex PCR; in TCRdb, only in-frame clones are kept and a portion is missing. The repertoire holds tens of thousands of clones, with over 80% as singletons. Sample: PBMCs, taken around atezolizumab (anti-PD-L1) treatment. These receptors were taken from a man in his forties or fifties with urothelial cancer.

This clone was counted between two and nine times. This chain joins TRBV4-1 and TRBJ1-1; weak D call: TRBD1 (6 bases). Between the trimmed V and J ends, which lost 2 bases and 5 bases, there was a span of 12 bases. Germline V lookup: CDR1 MGHRA, CDR2 YSYEKL. This CDR3 is 14 amino acids long. CDR3 in amino acids: CASSQTGSMTEAFF. The CDR3 DNA reads as TGCGCCAGCAGCCAAACAGGGAGCATGACTGAAGCTTTCTTT.

The gene calls are TRBV7-9 and TRBJ1-1; D gene unclear. The ends were cut back, 9 bases at V and 0 bases at J, with 17 bases in the middle. The germline V gene has CDR1 SEHNR and CDR2 FQNEAQ (reference sequence). The length of the CDR3 is 15 residues. CDR3 region: CASSTGGPVNTEAFF. As DNA, the CDR3 is TGTGCCAGTTCGACGGGTGGTCCAGTGAACACTGAAGCTTTCTTT.

This chain connects TRBV9 to TRBJ2-3; TRBD2 is a possible D gene (6 bases). From germline, CDR1 is SGDLS and CDR2 YYNGEE. Trimming pared 0 bases from V and 1 base from J, leaving 9 bases between. CDR3 size: 15 residues. The CDR3 spells CASSVGGLGTDTQYF. The CDR3, as DNA: TGTGCCAGCAGCGTAGGGGGACTCGGCACAGATACGCAGTATTTT.

The CDR3 DNA follows: TGTGCCAGCACCCCATGGGGGGGTCGCTATGGCTACACCTTC. Its protein is CASTPWGGRYGYTF. The chain couples TRBV5-4 to TRBJ1-2; tentative D call: TRBD1 (5 bases). Germline V gene lookup returns CDR1 SGHNT and CDR2 YYREEE (reference sequence). Trimming took 6 bases from V and 4 from J, leaving 16 bases between them. The CDR3 length is 14 residues.

CDR3 in DNA: TGTGCCAGCACCCACCCGGGGGAGGCTAATGAAAAACTGTTTTTT. It codes for CASTHPGEANEKLFF. The chain combines TRBV7-9 with TRBJ1-4; a possible D gene is TRBD1 (5 bases). The CDR3 runs to 15 residues. Per germline, CDR1 SEHNR and CDR2 FQNEAQ (reference sequence). Trimming cost V 7 bases and J 3 bases, with 15 bases left between them.

This chain links TRBV30 with TRBJ1-1; no reliable D call. The germline V gene has CDR1 GTSNPN and CDR2 SVGIG (reference sequence). The CDR3 covers 14 residues. V lost 2 bases to trimming and J lost 1 base, with 11 bases between them. The CDR3 here is CAWSSAGWNTEAFF. Here the CDR3 DNA reads TGTGCCTGGAGTTCTGCGGGGTGGAACACTGAAGCTTTCTTT.

The chain is built from TRBV7-3 and TRBJ1-2; TRBD1 aligns across 8 bases. From germline, CDR1 is SGHTA and CDR2 FQGTGA. Trimming took 5 bases from V and 4 from J; bases not matched to a gene: 9. This CDR3 is 15 amino acids long. The CDR3 reads CASSPSTGAGYGYTF. In DNA, the CDR3 is TGTGCCAGCAGCCCATCGACAGGGGCAGGCTATGGCTACACCTTC.

The V and J genes are TRBV28 and TRBJ2-7; 9 bases are a match to TRBD2. Germline V gene lookup returns CDR1 MDHEN and CDR2 SYDVKM. The trim removed 2 bases at V and 7 bases at J, leaving 6 bases unmatched. This CDR3 spans 14 amino acids. For the CDR3, the DNA is TGTGCCAGCAGTTTACTAGCGGGGTCTCGGGAGCAGTACTTC. Translation gives CASSLLAGSREQYF.

The rearrangement uses TRBV7-8 and TRBJ2-5; 9 bases are a match to TRBD1. CDR1 and CDR2 (germline): SGHVS, FQNEAQ. Trimming took 8 bases from V and 4 from J; bases not matched to a gene: 11. This CDR3 is built from 15 residues. CDR3 loop: CASCNPGTGLETQYF. CDR3 DNA: TGTGCCAGCTGCAACCCCGGGACAGGGTTAGAGACCCAGTACTTC. Together with reference TRBV7-8 and TRBJ2-5, the CDR3 gives the full variable domain: GAGVSQSPRYKVAKRGQDVALRCDPISGHVSLFWYQQALGQGPEFLTYFQNEAQLDKSGLPSDRFFAERPEGSVSTLKIQRTQQEDSAVYLCASCNPGTGLETQYFGPGTRLLVL.

The gene calls are TRBV7-2 and TRBJ2-1, with 8 bases identical to TRBD2. CDR1 is SGHTA, CDR2 FQGNSA, per germline. The CDR3 totals 19 residues. V shed 2 bases, J shed 0 bases, and the junction held 12 bases outside the gene matches. This chain's CDR3 is CASSLPQGSGGLSYNEQFF. DNA for the CDR3: TGTGCCAGCAGCTTACCCCAGGGGAGCGGGGGCCTCTCCTACAATGAGCAGTTCTTC.